This T cell receptor (beta chain) came from a study of T cells in Graves' hyperthyroidism and ophthalmopathy. This clonotype was observed many times. From under 12 ml of fresh peripheral blood, PBMCs were isolated. RNA transcripts yielded amplified TCR beta CDR3 regions. A set of HTBI primers served as the primers for a first-round RT-PCR of the TCR CDR3. TCRdb analysed the multiplex PCR reads with MiXCR anew, one entry per CDR3 protein. The sample carries 250,000 to 350,000 distinct CDR3 sequences, roughly 17% recorded once. Trimming took 7 bases from V and 0 from J; bases not matched to a gene: 3. The CDR3 length is 15 residues. Germline CDR1 reads SGHAT; CDR2 reads FQNNGV.

The sequenced sample consisted of blood. J is TRBJ2-1 and V is TRBV11-2; 10 positions agree with TRBD2. This TCR was sampled from a man younger than 40 with Graves' hyperthyroidism. In DNA, the CDR3 is TGTGCCAGCACTGGACTAGCGGTCTCCTACAATGAGCAGTTCTTC. This sequence encodes CASTGLAVSYNEQFF.